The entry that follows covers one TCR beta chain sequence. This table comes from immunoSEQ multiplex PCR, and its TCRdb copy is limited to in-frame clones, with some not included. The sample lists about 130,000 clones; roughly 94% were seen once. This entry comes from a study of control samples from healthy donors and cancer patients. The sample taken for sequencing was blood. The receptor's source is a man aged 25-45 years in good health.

The CDR3 DNA sequence: TGTGCCAGCAGCGTAGGTGGGTTTAAAAACACTGAAGCTTTCTTT. Translating it yields CASSVGGFKNTEAFF. The rearrangement joins TRBV9 to TRBJ1-1; D gene ambiguous. The V end was cut by 0 bases, the J end by 2 bases, with 11 bases between. CDR3 length: 15 residues. CDR1 and CDR2 (germline): SGDLS, YYNGEE.